A single sample is the source of the 18 T cell receptor beta chains below, sequenced in a study of identifying expanded T cells in peripheral blood. Data came from immunoSEQ multiplex PCR; TCRdb stores just in-frame clones and leaves some out. The table lists some 93,000 clones, approximately 91% of them singletons. Sequenced sample: blood. The receptors were sampled from a person between 18 and 75 years old in good health.

The chain combines TRBV20-1 with TRBJ1-1; the D is unclear. The germline V gene has CDR1 DFQATT and CDR2 SNEGSKA (reference sequence). The V end was cut by 6 bases, the J end by 1 base, with 6 bases between. The CDR3 runs to 11 residues. This chain's CDR3 is CSAPRNTEAFF. The CDR3 DNA reads as TGCAGTGCCCCTCGGAACACTGAAGCTTTCTTT.

J is TRBJ1-1 and V is TRBV6-5, with D tentatively TRBD1 (5 bases). The CDR3 totals 14 residues. V was clipped by 6 bases and J by 1 base, with 12 bases between them. Germline assignment: CDR1 MNHEY and CDR2 SVGAGI. DNA of the CDR3: TGTGCCAGCAGACAACCCGGACAGAACACTGAAGCTTTCTTT. Its translation is CASRQPGQNTEAFF.

The J gene is TRBJ1-1, the V gene TRBV30; D not certain. V lost 4 bases, J lost 2 bases, and 11 bases lay in between. CDR1 and CDR2 from the germline V gene are GTSNPN and SVGIG (reference sequence). The CDR3 loop spans 13 amino acids. The CDR3 bases are TGTGCCTGGAATCGGGAGTTCAACACTGAAGCTTTCTTT. Amino acid sequence: CAWNREFNTEAFF.

The V gene is TRBV6-1, the J gene TRBJ1-2; 8 nucleotides line up with TRBD1. This CDR3 is 14 amino acids long. The trim removed 2 bases at V and 9 bases at J, leaving 8 bases unmatched. Germline loops: CDR1 MNHNS, CDR2 SASEGT. The CDR3 loop is CASSETGQGGSYTF. In DNA, the CDR3 is TGTGCCAGCAGTGAAACAGGACAGGGTGGGAGCTACACCTTC.

The chain combines TRBV5-1 with TRBJ2-7; 8 bases are shared with TRBD2. The CDR3 length is 17 residues. From germline, CDR1 is SGHRS and CDR2 YFSETQ. V shed 0 bases, J shed 1 base, and the junction held 9 bases outside the gene matches. The CDR3 nucleotides are TGCGCCAGCAGCTTGGCCTTGAGCGGGGGCCTATCCTACGAGCAGTACTTC. It translates to CASSLALSGGLSYEQYF.

The rearrangement joins TRBV23-1 to TRBJ2-3; 9 bases match TRBD1. TRBV23-1 qualifies as an ORF whose function is uncertain. The CDR3 consists of 15 residues. The V gene end was trimmed by 4 bases and the J gene end by 7 bases; junction bases not matched to a gene: 9. This CDR3 is CASSPRWGQGHTQYF. DNA of the CDR3: TGCGCCAGCAGTCCCAGGTGGGGACAGGGACATACGCAGTATTTT.

V and J are TRBV27 and TRBJ1-2, with D possibly TRBD1 on 5 matching bases. Germline CDR1 and CDR2: MNHEY and SMNVEV (reference sequence). Trimming stripped 0 bases from V and 2 bases from J, with 10 bases between. This CDR3 has 15 amino acids. CDR3 coding DNA: TGTGCCAGCAGTTTATCGGGGGGAGGAAACTATGGCTACACCTTC. This translates into CASSLSGGGNYGYTF.

This chain joins TRBV11-3 and TRBJ2-5, with 14 bases matching TRBD2. Trimming took 1 base from V and 2 from J; bases not matched to a gene: 0. This CDR3 has 16 residues. Germline-derived CDR1 and CDR2 are SGHNT and YENEEA. The CDR3 reads CASSLGLAGGQETQYF. For the CDR3, the DNA is TGTGCCAGCAGCTTAGGACTAGCGGGAGGGCAAGAGACCCAGTACTTC. The whole variable domain, filled in from reference TRBV11-3 and TRBJ2-5, reads EAGVVQSPRYKIIEKKQPVAFWCNPISGHNTLYWYLQNLGQGPELLIRYENEEAVDDSQLPKDRFSAERLKGVDSTLKIQPAELGDSAVYLCASSLGLAGGQETQYFGPGTRLLVL.

In this sample, this clone turned up a few times. The chain links TRBV9 to TRBJ2-1; TRBD2 matches at 9 bases. The junction had 14 bases not matched to a gene; V was cut back by 3 bases and J by 1 base. Germline values: CDR1 SGDLS, CDR2 YYNGEE. The CDR3 runs to 19 residues. The CDR3 region has the DNA TGTGCCAGCAGCGCCCAGATTGGCGGGGGGGTTGGATCCTACAATGAGCAGTTCTTC. It encodes CASSAQIGGGVGSYNEQFF.

The J gene is TRBJ2-3, the V gene TRBV7-3, with 10 bases identical to TRBD1. This CDR3 contains 13 residues. The V segment lost 8 bases and the J segment 12 bases; nucleotides outside the gene matches: 11. Germline V lookup: CDR1 SGHTA, CDR2 FQGTGA. This chain's CDR3 is CASAYTRQGAQYF. DNA for the CDR3: TGTGCCAGCGCGTACACCCGACAGGGGGCCCAGTATTTT.

The J gene is TRBJ2-2, the V gene TRBV6-5; possibly TRBD2 for D (5 bases). Germline CDR1 and CDR2: MNHEY and SVGAGI. The V gene lost 2 bases and the J gene lost 1 base, with 8 bases spanning the gap. The CDR3 sequence is 15 residues long. CDR3 region: CASSYAGGNTGELFF. CDR3 sequence (DNA): TGTGCCAGCAGTTACGCCGGAGGGAACACCGGGGAGCTGTTTTTT.

V gene TRBV6-1 combines with J gene TRBJ2-7; D possibly corresponds to TRBD1 (5 bases). With 2 bases removed from V and 3 bases from J, the gap between germline ends came to 14 bases. CDR1 and CDR2 (germline): MNHNS, SASEGT. The CDR3 has 15 residues. CDR3 region: CASSEKAGSNYEQYF. As DNA, the CDR3 is TGTGCCAGCAGTGAAAAGGCAGGGTCGAACTACGAGCAGTACTTC.

The J gene is TRBJ2-6, the V gene TRBV7-9; D is uncertain. The length of the CDR3 is 16 residues. From germline, CDR1 is SEHNR and CDR2 FQNEAQ (reference sequence). V lost 3 bases and J 0 bases, leaving 9 bases between the germline ends. The CDR3 nucleotides read TGTGCCAGCAGCTTGTGGGATAGCTCTGGGGCCAACGTCCTGACTTTC. It specifies CASSLWDSSGANVLTF.

The CDR3 protein is CASAVQGWNEAFF. The DNA for the CDR3 is TGTGCCAGCGCCGTACAGGGCTGGAATGAAGCTTTCTTT. This chain uses TRBV19 with TRBJ1-1; tentative D call: TRBD1 (6 bases). Germline V gene data show CDR1 as LNHDA and CDR2 as SQIVND (reference sequence). The CDR3 spans 13 residues. The germline V and J ends were trimmed by 9 bases and 7 bases, with 18 bases remaining between them.

This chain joins TRBV5-5 and TRBJ1-1; a weak D match, TRBD1 (5 bases). In germline, CDR1 is SGHKS, CDR2 YYEKEE (reference sequence). This CDR3 region has 15 residues. Trimming took 2 bases from V and 6 from J, leaving 17 bases between them. The CDR3 sequence is CASSFVGASTPEAFF. CDR3 bases: TGTGCCAGCAGCTTCGTTGGGGCGTCAACCCCTGAAGCTTTCTTT.

The chain is built from TRBV2 and TRBJ1-2; D gene uncertain. V lost 6 bases and J 4 bases, leaving 9 bases between the germline ends. The CDR3 is 12 residues long. The germline CDR1 and CDR2 sequences are SNHLY and FYNNEI. The CDR3 here is CASRPNFYGYTF. CDR3 in DNA: TGTGCCAGCAGGCCAAACTTCTATGGCTACACCTTC.

The chain couples TRBV7-9 to TRBJ1-6, with a tentative D call TRBD1 (5 bases). This CDR3 has 16 residues. CDR1 SEHNR and CDR2 FQNEAQ come from the germline V gene (reference sequence). V lost 5 bases, J lost 7 bases, and 18 bases lay in between. The CDR3, as DNA: TGTGCCAGCAGCCCCCGATTGGGCAGGGAGAATTCACCCCTCCACTTT. Translating gives CASSPRLGRENSPLHF.

A few counts support this clone. This sequence joins TRBV10-2 and TRBJ1-2; D unresolved. The CDR3 runs to 13 residues. Germline V gene sequence: CDR1 WSHSY, CDR2 SAAADI. With 3 bases removed from V and 3 bases from J, the gap between germline ends came to 8 bases. In DNA form, the CDR3 reads TGCGCCAGCAGTGACGGGGTAGACTATGGCTACACCTTC. Translated: CASSDGVDYGYTF.